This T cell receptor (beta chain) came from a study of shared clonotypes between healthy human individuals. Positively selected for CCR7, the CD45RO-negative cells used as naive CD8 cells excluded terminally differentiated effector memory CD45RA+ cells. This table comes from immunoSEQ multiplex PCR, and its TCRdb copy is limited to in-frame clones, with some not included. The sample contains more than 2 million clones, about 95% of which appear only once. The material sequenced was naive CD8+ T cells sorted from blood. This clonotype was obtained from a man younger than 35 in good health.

For the CDR3, the DNA is TGTGCCAGCAGCTTGGCCGTGAATGAGCAGTTCTTC. This encodes CASSLAVNEQFF. V usage is TRBV5-8 and J usage is TRBJ2-1; D ambiguous. This CDR3 has 12 residues. Trimming stripped 0 bases from V and 7 bases from J, with 5 bases between. Germline CDR1 is SGHTS and CDR2 is YDEGEE.